This T cell receptor (beta chain) was identified in a study of response to subunit inactivated influenza vaccine. Study-level points and caveats: Authors suggested few new T cells are recruited by each seasonal influenza vaccination.

The V gene end was trimmed by 3 bases and the J gene end by 1 base; junction bases not matched to a gene: 3. This CDR3 spans 13 amino acids. Germline-derived CDR1 and CDR2 are DFQATT and SNEGSKA (reference sequence). This clonotype was detected only a few times. The antigen is undetermined. Each CDR3 protein is one row after TCRdb ran MiXCR on the RT-PCR reads. The sample includes roughly 570,000 distinct CDR3 sequences, roughly 15% of them seen just once. The sequenced sample was PBMCs from blood, obtained 11 to 12 days after vaccination. The genes are TRBV20-1 and TRBJ2-7, with 7 positions matching TRBD1. This clonotype was sampled from a middle-aged man who received an inactivated influenza vaccine. CDR3 loop: CSASARGSYEQYF. CDR3 sequence (DNA): TGCAGTGCTAGTGCCAGGGGGTCCTACGAGCAGTACTTC.